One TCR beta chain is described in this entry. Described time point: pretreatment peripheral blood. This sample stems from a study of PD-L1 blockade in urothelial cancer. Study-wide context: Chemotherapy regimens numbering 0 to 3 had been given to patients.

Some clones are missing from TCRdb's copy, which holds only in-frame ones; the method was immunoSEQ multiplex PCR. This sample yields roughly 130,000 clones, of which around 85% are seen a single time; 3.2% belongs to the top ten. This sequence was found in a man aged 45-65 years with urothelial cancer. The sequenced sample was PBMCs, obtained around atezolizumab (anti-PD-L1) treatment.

CDR3 bases: TGTGCCAGCTCACCATCGACAGGGGCCTACGAGCAGTACTTC. It translates to CASSPSTGAYEQYF. The chain is built from TRBV18 and TRBJ2-7; TRBD1 agrees at 8 bases. The CDR3 extends over 14 amino acids. Germline V CDR1 and CDR2: KGHSH, LQKENI. The V segment lost 2 bases and the J segment 2 bases; nucleotides outside the gene matches: 2.